The present TCR beta chain was sequenced within a study of human T cells and chemical hapten exposure. The overall study: The scalp of each patient received a weekly diphenylcyclopropenone dose for the full roughly 23-week study. Study conclusions and caveats: Counts of TCRs above 1 in 1000 frequency stayed unchanged with DPC sensitization.

TCRdb passed the RACE reads through MiXCR, listing each CDR3 protein once. The sample has about 71,000 distinct CDR3 sequences, roughly 10% seen once. A note on this clonotype: Its antigen remains unidentified.

CDR1 MNHEY and CDR2 SMNVEV come from the germline V gene (reference sequence). The CDR3 sequence is 18 residues long. Between the trimmed V and J ends, which lost 4 bases and 2 bases, there was a span of 24 bases. The time point here: patch test 3, about 24 weeks after DPC sensitization. Treatment denoted: therapeutic diphenylcyclopropenone sensitization with weekly scalp DPC. Blood draws came first, before each patch test. Total RNA extraction was carried out from unfractionated whole blood. The sample here was whole blood, taken in connection with sensitization to the hapten diphenylcyclopropenone (DPC). The chain couples TRBV27 to TRBJ2-7; D is perhaps TRBD1 or TRBD2 (5 bases each). The receptor was derived from a woman aged 50 to 60 with alopecia areata. Some clones in this sample may be carry-over from other donors' samples. CDR3 sequence: CASSSPGGRRGAPYEQYF. The DNA of the CDR3 is TGTGCCAGCAGTTCTCCCGGTGGTCGTCGGGGCGCACCCTACGAGCAGTACTTC.